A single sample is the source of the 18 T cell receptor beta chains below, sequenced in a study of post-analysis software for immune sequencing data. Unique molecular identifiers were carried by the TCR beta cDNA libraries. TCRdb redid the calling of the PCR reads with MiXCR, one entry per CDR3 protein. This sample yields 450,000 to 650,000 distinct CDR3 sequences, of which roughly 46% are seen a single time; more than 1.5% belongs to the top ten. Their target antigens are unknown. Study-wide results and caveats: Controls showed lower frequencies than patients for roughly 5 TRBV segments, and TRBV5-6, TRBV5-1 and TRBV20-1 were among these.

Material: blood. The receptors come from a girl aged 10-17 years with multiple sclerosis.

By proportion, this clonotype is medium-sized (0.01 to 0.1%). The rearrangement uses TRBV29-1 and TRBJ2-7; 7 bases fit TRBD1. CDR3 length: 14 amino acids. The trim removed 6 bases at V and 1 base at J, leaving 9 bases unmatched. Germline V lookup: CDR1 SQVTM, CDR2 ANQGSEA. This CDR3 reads CSVTTGTASYEQYF. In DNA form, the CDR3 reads TGCAGCGTCACGACCGGGACAGCTTCCTACGAGCAGTACTTC.

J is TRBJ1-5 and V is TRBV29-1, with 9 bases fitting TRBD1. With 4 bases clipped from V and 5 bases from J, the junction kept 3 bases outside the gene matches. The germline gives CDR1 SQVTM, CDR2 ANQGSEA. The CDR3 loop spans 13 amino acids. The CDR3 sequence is CSVGDREHQPQHF. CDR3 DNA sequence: TGCAGCGTTGGGGACAGGGAACATCAGCCCCAGCATTTT.

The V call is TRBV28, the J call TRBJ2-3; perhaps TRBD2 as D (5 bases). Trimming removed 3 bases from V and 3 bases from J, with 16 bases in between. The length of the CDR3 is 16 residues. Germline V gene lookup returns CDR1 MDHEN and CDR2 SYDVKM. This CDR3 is CASSFSVTTMTDTQYF. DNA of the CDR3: TGTGCCAGCAGTTTTAGCGTCACAACCATGACAGATACGCAGTATTTT.

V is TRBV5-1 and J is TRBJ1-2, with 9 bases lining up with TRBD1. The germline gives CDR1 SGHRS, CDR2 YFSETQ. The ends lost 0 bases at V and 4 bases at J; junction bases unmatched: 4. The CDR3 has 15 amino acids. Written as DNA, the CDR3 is TGCGCCAGCAGCTTGGGACAGGGGGTTAGCTATGGCTACACCTTC. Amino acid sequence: CASSLGQGVSYGYTF.

CDR3 residues: CSAQYPPQGNWNEQFF. CDR3 nucleotides: TGCAGTGCCCAATACCCCCCCCAGGGTAATTGGAATGAGCAGTTCTTC. This rearrangement joins TRBV20-1 to TRBJ2-1; possible D gene TRBD1, 5 bases. Germline loops: CDR1 DFQATT, CDR2 SNEGSKA (reference sequence). V was trimmed by 6 bases and J by 7 bases, leaving 25 bases between them. The CDR3 runs to 16 residues.

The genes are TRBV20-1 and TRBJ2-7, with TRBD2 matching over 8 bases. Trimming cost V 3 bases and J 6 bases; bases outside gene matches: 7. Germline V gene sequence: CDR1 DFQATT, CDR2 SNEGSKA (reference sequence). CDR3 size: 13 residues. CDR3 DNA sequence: TGCAGTGCTAGCGCGGGGGGTGCAGGCGAGCAGTACTTC. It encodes CSASAGGAGEQYF.

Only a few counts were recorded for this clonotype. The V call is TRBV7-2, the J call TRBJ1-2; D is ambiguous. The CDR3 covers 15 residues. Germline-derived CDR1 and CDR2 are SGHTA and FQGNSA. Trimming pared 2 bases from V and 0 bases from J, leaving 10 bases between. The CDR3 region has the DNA TGTGCCAGCAGCTTAAGTGCCCTAACTAACTATGGCTACACCTTC. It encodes CASSLSALTNYGYTF.

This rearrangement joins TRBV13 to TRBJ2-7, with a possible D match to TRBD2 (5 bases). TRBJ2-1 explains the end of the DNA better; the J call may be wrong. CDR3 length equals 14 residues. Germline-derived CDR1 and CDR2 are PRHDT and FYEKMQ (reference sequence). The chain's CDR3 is CANTERGFGNEQFF. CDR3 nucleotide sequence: TGTGCCAATACGGAAAGAGGGTTCGGGAATGAGCAGTTCTTC.

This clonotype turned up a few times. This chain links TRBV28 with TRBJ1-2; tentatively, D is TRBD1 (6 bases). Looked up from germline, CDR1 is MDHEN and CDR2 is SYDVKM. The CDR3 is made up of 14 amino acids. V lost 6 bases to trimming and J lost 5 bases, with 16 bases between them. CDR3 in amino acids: CASRVQGTGYGYTF. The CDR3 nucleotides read TGTGCCAGCAGGGTACAGGGTACGGGGTATGGCTACACCTTC.

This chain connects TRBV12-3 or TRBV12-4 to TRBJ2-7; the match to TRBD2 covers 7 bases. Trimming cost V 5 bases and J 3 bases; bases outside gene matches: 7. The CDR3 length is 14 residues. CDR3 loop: CASSRSGAGYEQYF. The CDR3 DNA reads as TGTGCCAGCAGTCGAAGCGGGGCTGGCTACGAGCAGTACTTC.

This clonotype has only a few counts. The chain's CDR3 is CSVDGSQVPHGYTF. For the CDR3, the DNA is TGCAGCGTTGACGGAAGTCAGGTCCCCCATGGCTACACCTTC. This chain joins TRBV29-1 and TRBJ1-2; D remains ambiguous. In germline, CDR1 is SQVTM, CDR2 ANQGSEA. Trimming removed 3 bases from V and 6 bases from J, with 17 bases in between. This CDR3 region has 14 residues.

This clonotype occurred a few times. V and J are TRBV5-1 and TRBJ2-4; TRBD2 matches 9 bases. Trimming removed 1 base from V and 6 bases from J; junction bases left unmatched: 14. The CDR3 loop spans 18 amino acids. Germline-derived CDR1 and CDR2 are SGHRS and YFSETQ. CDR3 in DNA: TGCGCCAGCAGCTTGATCCCCCCCAGCGGGGGGCGCGGAAACATTCAGTACTTC. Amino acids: CASSLIPPSGGRGNIQYF. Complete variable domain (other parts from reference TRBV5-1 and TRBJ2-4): KAGVTQTPRYLIKTRGQQVTLSCSPISGHRSVSWYQQTPGQGLQFLFEYFSETQRNKGNFPGRFSGRQFSNSRSEMNVSTLELGDSALYLCASSLIPPSGGRGNIQYFGAGTRLSVL.

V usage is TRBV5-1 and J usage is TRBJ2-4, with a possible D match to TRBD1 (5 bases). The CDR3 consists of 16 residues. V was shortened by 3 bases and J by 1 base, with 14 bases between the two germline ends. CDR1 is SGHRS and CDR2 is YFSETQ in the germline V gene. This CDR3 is CASSSQGGGAKNIQYF. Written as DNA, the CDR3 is TGCGCCAGCAGCTCTCAGGGTGGTGGGGCCAAAAACATTCAGTACTTC. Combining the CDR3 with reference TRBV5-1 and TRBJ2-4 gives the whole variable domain KAGVTQTPRYLIKTRGQQVTLSCSPISGHRSVSWYQQTPGQGLQFLFEYFSETQRNKGNFPGRFSGRQFSNSRSEMNVSTLELGDSALYLCASSSQGGGAKNIQYFGAGTRLSVL.

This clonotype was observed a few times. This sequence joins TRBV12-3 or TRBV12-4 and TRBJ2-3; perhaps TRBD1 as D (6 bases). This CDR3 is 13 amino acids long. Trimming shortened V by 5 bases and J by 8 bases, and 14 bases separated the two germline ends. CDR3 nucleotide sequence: TGTGCCAGCAGTCCTGGGACACCCGGTACGCAGTATTTT. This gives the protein CASSPGTPGTQYF.

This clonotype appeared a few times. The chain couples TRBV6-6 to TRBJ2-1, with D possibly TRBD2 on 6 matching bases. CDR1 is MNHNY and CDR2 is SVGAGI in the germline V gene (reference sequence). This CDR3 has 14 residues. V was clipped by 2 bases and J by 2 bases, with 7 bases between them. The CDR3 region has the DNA TGTGCCAGCAGTTACGCGGGGCCCTACAATGAGCAGTTCTTC. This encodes CASSYAGPYNEQFF.

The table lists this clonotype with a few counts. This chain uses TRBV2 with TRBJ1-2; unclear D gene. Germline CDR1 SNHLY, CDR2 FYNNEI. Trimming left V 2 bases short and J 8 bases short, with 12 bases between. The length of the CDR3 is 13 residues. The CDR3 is CASSEWEAGGYTF. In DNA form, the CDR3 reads TGTGCCAGCAGTGAATGGGAGGCTGGGGGCTACACCTTC.

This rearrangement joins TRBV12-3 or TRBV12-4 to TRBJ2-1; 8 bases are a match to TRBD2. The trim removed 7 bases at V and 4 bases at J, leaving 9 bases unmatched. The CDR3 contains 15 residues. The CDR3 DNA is TGTGCCAGCATCAACGGAGCGGGAGTGTACAATGAGCAGTTCTTC. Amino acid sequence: CASINGAGVYNEQFF.

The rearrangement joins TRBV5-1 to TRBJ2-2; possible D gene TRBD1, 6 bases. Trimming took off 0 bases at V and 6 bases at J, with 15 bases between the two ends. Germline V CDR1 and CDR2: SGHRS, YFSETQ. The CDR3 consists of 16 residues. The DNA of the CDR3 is TGCGCCAGCAGCTTGGTGGGGGCGAGAAAGGCCGGGGAGCTGTTTTTT. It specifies CASSLVGARKAGELFF.